Included here is one TCR beta chain sequence, with context. Antigen unknown. The sample is drawn from a study of T cell responses to AZD1222 COVID-19 vaccine. About the study: Analyses pooled second doses at about 4 or about 12 weeks.

The CDR3 is 16 amino acids. Germline CDR1 reads SGHAT; CDR2 reads FQNNGV. The V segment lost 2 bases and the J segment 3 bases; nucleotides outside the gene matches: 6. This table comes from immunoSEQ multiplex PCR, and its TCRdb copy is limited to in-frame clones, with some not included. The repertoire has 85,000 to 130,000 clones, 85% to 90% of them found once; the top ten carry approximately 16%. Overall study results and limits: Clonal diversity was possibly underestimated, and white British individuals and females predominated among donors. Distributed over spike, vaccine-associated CD4 TCRs predominated at 160-218 and 743-854. Recipients of AZD1222 seropositive at baseline numbered only six or seven.

Here the sequenced sample was peripheral blood, taken on day 0 of AZD1222 vaccination. This chain links TRBV11-2 with TRBJ2-1; 8 nucleotides align to TRBD1. The sequence was collected from an adult in good health. In DNA form, the CDR3 reads TGTGCCAGCAGCTTAAACAGGGGGAAAGGCTACAATGAGCAGTTCTTC. Its protein is CASSLNRGKGYNEQFF.